Detailed here is one T cell receptor beta chain. There is no known antigen for this receptor. Base qualities were left out, and no much larger clone turns up one base away. Collaborating institutions collected whole blood in K2EDTA tubes following their own protocols. For TCRbeta analysis, collaborator samples were shipped as frozen whole blood, as isolated PBMCs, or as DNA extracted from either sample type. The sample comes from a study of blood T cell repertoires in COVID-19 (dated by TCRdb to 2018 to 2021). At the level of the whole study: Samples from collaborators originated in the United States, Italy and Spain and spanned both the acute and convalescent phases of COVID-19. The prospective study material was composed of cDNA or gDNA derived from T cells, B-cell-depleted T cells, or PBMCs. The dataset comprised deeply sampled blood TCRbeta repertoires from subjects exposed to, actively infected with, or recovered from COVID-19. The repertoires were released in a freely available public database intended as a resource for research on the immune response to SARS-CoV-2. Samples were obtained from the ongoing ImmuneRACE study (first 160 participants) and from roughly 1,300 subjects provided by 6 global collaborators. Sample metadata almost always included a de-identified subject ID, COVID-19 status, age in years and sex. Where HLA class I and class II types were available, the types were taken from metadata supplied by the sample provider, not from assay-based typing.

TCRbeta CDR3 regions were amplified from genomic DNA using the immunoSEQ Assay, a bias-controlled multiplex PCR. The authors processed their data as follows. Nucleated cell counts per sample were estimated from amplification of reference gene primers within the assay. To quantify the absolute abundance of each unique TCRbeta CDR3 rearrangement, sequence reads were collapsed and filtered. Productive Simpson clonality was computed per sample as the square root of Simpson's diversity index over productive rearrangements. In its TCRdb copy, this immuneACCESS table keeps in-frame sequences only and misses some clones. Where compared with another copy, unresolved V genes explain less than half of these, and the others have no known cause. V and J calls and clone size are as listed in that table; D and trimming were resolved from the DNA. Counted in this sample were tens of thousands of clones; 85% to 90% of them appeared once. The ten largest account for over 4% of the sample.

What the research found in general, with its limitations: The amount of clinical and demographic metadata varied by source and participant and was provided uncurated.

Sequences were obtained from peripheral blood. This TCR derives from a man aged 50-59 years with acute or convalescent COVID-19.

The DNA sequence reads TGTGCCACCAGCAGTCTACAGGGGGAGGAAAAACTGTTTTTT. It codes for CATSSLQGEEKLFF. The chain joins TRBV15 to TRBJ1-4, and TRBD1 matches 8 of the central bases. The germline V gene (reference sequence) sets CDR1 to LNHNV and CDR2 to YYDKDF. The cysteine opens and the phenylalanine closes a CDR3 of 14 amino acids. CDR3 DNA only is kept here, 42 bases in frame from base 1. After removal of 3 bases from V and 8 bases from J, the junction retains 5 bases not matched to a gene.